This T cell receptor (beta chain) appears in the sequencing data of a study of blood T cells in healthy people across ages. Next came a second PCR, run for about 7 to 12 cycles, which used a sample-barcoded 5' primer along with a J-beta primer mix. Sequencing yielded, for each sample, at least 3 million paired-end reads carrying CDR3. TCRdb fed the 5' RACE reads into MiXCR, producing one record per CDR3 protein. The data hold around 1,000,000 distinct CDR3 sequences, with about 25% observed a single time. Findings and caveats of the study: As age increased, TCR beta diversity per million T cells fell in a roughly linear fashion.

As concerns this clonotype: What it recognizes is unknown.

After removal of 6 bases from V and 4 bases from J, the junction contained 10 bases not matched to a gene. The CDR3 contains 16 residues. The germline V gene has CDR1 SEHNR and CDR2 FQNEAQ (reference sequence). The same sample was also used in a study of T cells of mothers and their children. That work contributes: In both related and unrelated pairs, TCR recombination output is shaped similarly by thymic selection. Overlap in related mother-child pairs always slightly exceeded unrelated pairs, never significantly.

The clonotype comes from a girl aged 2 to 9 in good health. The chain has TRBV7-9 and TRBJ2-2; 8 positions agree with TRBD2. The specimen was blood. In DNA, the CDR3 is TGTGCCAGCAGTCGAACTACTAGCGGACCCACCGGGGAGCTGTTTTTT. Translating it yields CASSRTTSGPTGELFF.